This TCR beta chain was profiled in a study of early T cells in non-severe SARS-CoV-2 infection. Background on the study: Unpaired chains resulted from sequencing bulk RNA of unsorted whole blood. Study observations and caveats: Matches to VDJdb favored anti-spike CD8 responses and missed private and CD4 specificities.

This CDR3 comprises 15 residues. V shed 1 base, J shed 4 bases, and the junction held 4 bases outside the gene matches. Germline V gene lookup returns CDR1 SGHTA and CDR2 FQGNSA. The TCR library protocol attached unique molecular identifiers to the individual cDNA molecules. TCRdb re-derived calls from the 5' RACE reads in MiXCR, one entry per CDR3 protein. Of more than 45,000 distinct CDR3 sequences in the sample, about 6.2% are singletons; the top ten hold around 7%. This clonotype was recorded many times. As yet, its antigen is unknown. The rearrangement joins TRBV7-2 to TRBJ2-1, with TRBD1 matching over 7 bases. Material: whole blood, obtained at baseline. This receptor was obtained from an adult who was a healthcare worker with PCR-confirmed SARS-CoV-2 infection or an uninfected control (not recorded which). Here the CDR3 reads CASSLGPGQYNEQFF. CDR3 coding DNA: TGTGCCAGCAGCTTAGGGCCGGGACAGTACAATGAGCAGTTCTTC.